The following is a TCR beta chain sequence with its context. The data derive from a study of radiation and T cells in renal cell carcinoma. Study-wide context: Nephrectomy followed 15 Gy stereotactic body radiation by 4 weeks.

CDR3 length: 15 residues. Between the trimmed V and J ends, which lost 4 bases and 5 bases, there was a span of 14 bases. Per germline, CDR1 SGHNT and CDR2 YENEEA. The protocol was immunoSEQ multiplex PCR, while the TCRdb copy is restricted to in-frame clones and leaves out a portion. This repertoire shows 160,000 or so clones, roughly 87% found once; its top ten account for over 10%. The time point was: blood 2 weeks post-SBRT. The treatment here: 15 Gy SBRT to primary tumor, nephrectomy 4 weeks later. The V call is TRBV11-3, the J call TRBJ2-2; the D is unclear. The sequencing used blood, collected from a patient whose treatment included radiotherapy and nephrectomy. This TCR derives from a woman aged 45-65 years with renal cell carcinoma. CDR3 sequence reads: CASSSNYLRTGELFF. The CDR3 DNA reads TGTGCCAGCAGCTCGAATTACCTTAGAACCGGGGAGCTGTTTTTT. The entire variable domain, with the rest obtained from reference TRBV11-3 and TRBJ2-2, is as follows: EAGVVQSPRYKIIEKKQPVAFWCNPISGHNTLYWYLQNLGQGPELLIRYENEEAVDDSQLPKDRFSAERLKGVDSTLKIQPAELGDSAVYLCASSSNYLRTGELFFGEGSRLTVL.